This note documents a single TCR beta chain sequence. Antigen unknown. This entry belongs to a study of blood T cells in healthy people across ages. The authors ran a second PCR of about 6 to 11 cycles using a sample-barcoded 5' primer and a J-beta primer mix. In TCRdb, the 5' RACE reads were re-called with MiXCR into one record per CDR3 protein. This table holds approximately 810,000 distinct CDR3 sequences, 25% to 35% found once. CDR1 and CDR2 from the germline V gene are LGHNA and YSLEER. Trimming took 0 bases from V and 1 from J; bases not matched to a gene: 9. This CDR3 contains 19 residues. Per sample, extraction of total RNA gave at least 6 micrograms in every case. Study-wide points: Naive T cell percentage showed a strong correlation with TCR beta diversity. Donor CMV status was unknown, possibly confounding expanded clonotype changes.

The sequence derives from an elderly woman in good health. The chain carries TRBV4-3 and TRBJ2-3; TRBD2 matches 11 bases. Sequenced material: blood. The CDR3 here is CASSQELAGGSLGTDTQYF. Here the CDR3 DNA reads TGCGCCAGCAGCCAAGAATTAGCGGGAGGGTCGCTCGGCACAGATACGCAGTATTTT.